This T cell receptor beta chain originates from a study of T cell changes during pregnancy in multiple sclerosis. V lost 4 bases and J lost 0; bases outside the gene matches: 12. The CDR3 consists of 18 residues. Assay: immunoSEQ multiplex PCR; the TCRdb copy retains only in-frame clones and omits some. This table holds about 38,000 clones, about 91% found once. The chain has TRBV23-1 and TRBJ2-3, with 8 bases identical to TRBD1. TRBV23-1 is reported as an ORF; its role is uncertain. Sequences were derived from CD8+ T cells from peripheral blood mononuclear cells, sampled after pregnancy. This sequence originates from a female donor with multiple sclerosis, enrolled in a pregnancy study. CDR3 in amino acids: CASSRQGAEKTSTDTQYF. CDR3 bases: TGCGCCAGCAGTCGCCAGGGGGCAGAGAAGACTAGCACAGATACGCAGTATTTT.